Sequencing of this TCR beta chain was carried out in a study of blood T cell repertoires in COVID-19. Assay: immunoSEQ multiplex PCR; the TCRdb copy retains only in-frame clones and omits some. The sample consists of more than 200,000 clones, around nine tenths of them appearing once. Germline trimming cut 5 bases from V and 2 bases from J; bases unmatched to any gene: 6. Germline loops: CDR1 LGHNA, CDR2 YNFKEQ. This CDR3 contains 15 residues. This clone was recorded a few times. Enrolled through a virtual design, the participants were between about 18 and 89 years of age and came from fewer than 30 US areas. Membership in each cohort depended on participant-reported clinical history. Two negative PCRs, clearance, or symptom resolution had been documented for recovered Cohort 3 donors.

This sequence was found in a woman aged 45 to 65 who had recovered from COVID-19. Sequenced sample: PBMCs or T cells enriched from blood (not recorded which). This chain joins TRBV4-2 and TRBJ2-7; 10 bases line up with TRBD1. DNA of the CDR3: TGTGCCAGCAGCAGAGGGACAGGGGAAGCCTACGAGCAGTACTTC. It yields the protein CASSRGTGEAYEQYF.